Described below is a single T cell receptor (beta chain) sequence and its context. Those who participated ranged in age from 18 to 89 years and resided in about 24 US areas. Under the authors' procedure: Estimates of nucleated cell counts were drawn from the amplification of reference gene primers. The protocol was immunoSEQ multiplex PCR, while the TCRdb copy is restricted to in-frame clones and leaves out a portion. From that table come the V and J calls and clone size; the DNA was used to work out D and trimming. Of approximately 400,000 clones listed, over 75% are singletons. Germline V gene data show CDR1 as WNHNN and CDR2 as SYGVQD (reference sequence). Trimming stripped 5 bases from V and 5 bases from J, with 12 bases between. CDR3 size: 13 residues. This sample was included in a study of blood T cell repertoires in COVID-19. Study at large: Spain, Italy and the United States supplied samples that represented acute and convalescent COVID-19. From T cells, B-cell-depleted T cells, or PBMCs came the material, which was cDNA or gDNA.

The receptor was derived from a man younger than 40 who had recovered from COVID-19. Material: PBMCs or T cells enriched from blood (not recorded which). This chain links TRBV10-1 with TRBJ1-2; D remains ambiguous. CDR3 in amino acids: CASSRTEKYGYTF. The CDR3 DNA reads TGCGCCAGCAGTCGAACGGAGAAGTATGGCTACACCTTC.